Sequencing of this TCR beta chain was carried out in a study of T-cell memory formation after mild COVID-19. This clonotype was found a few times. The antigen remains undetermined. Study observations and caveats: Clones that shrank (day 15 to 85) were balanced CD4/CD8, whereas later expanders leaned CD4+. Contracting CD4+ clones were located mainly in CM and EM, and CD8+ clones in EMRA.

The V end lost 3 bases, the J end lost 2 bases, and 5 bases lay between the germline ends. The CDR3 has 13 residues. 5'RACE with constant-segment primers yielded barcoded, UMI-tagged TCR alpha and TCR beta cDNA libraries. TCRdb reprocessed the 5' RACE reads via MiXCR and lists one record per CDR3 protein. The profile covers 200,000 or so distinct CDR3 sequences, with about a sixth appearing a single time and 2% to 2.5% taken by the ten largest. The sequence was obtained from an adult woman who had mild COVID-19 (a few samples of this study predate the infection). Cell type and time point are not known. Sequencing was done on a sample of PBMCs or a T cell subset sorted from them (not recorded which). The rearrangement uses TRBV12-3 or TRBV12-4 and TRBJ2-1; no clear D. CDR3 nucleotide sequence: TGTGCCAGCAGTTTTGGTCCCTACAATGAGCAGTTCTTC. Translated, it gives CASSFGPYNEQFF.